This TCR beta chain was captured by sequencing in a study of shared clonotypes between healthy human individuals. TCRdb keeps only in-frame clones here, not all; method: immunoSEQ multiplex PCR. The sample has about a million clones, more than 65% seen once. The CDR3 is 14 amino acids. Germline V gives CDR1 MNHNS, CDR2 SASEGT. Germline trimming cut 4 bases from V and 2 bases from J; bases unmatched to any gene: 4. The chain is built from TRBV6-1 and TRBJ2-7; TRBD2 matches at 8 bases. The sequenced material came from memory CD4+ T cells sorted from blood. Subset specified: CD45RA-negative fraction. This TCR derives from a man between 18 and 29 years old in good health. The CDR3 DNA is TGTGCCAGCAGTGCTAGCGGGTCTCCCTACGAGCAGTACTTC. Amino acid sequence: CASSASGSPYEQYF.